This T cell receptor (beta chain) appears in the sequencing data of a study of graft-versus-host responses after intestinal transplantation. Here immunoSEQ multiplex PCR was the method, and the copy in TCRdb shows in-frame clones only, minus some. The data hold 13,000 or so clones, with about 36% observed a single time. The CDR3 has 16 residues. Sequencing used alloreactive CD4+ T cells from a mixed lymphocyte reaction culture, obtained before intestinal transplant. Subset here: CFSE-low proliferating T cells sorted from roughly six-day pre-transplant mixed lymphocyte reaction (GvH or HvG direction). The receptor's source is a human patient who received an intestinal transplant. The gene calls are TRBV1 and TRBJ1-1; the D call of TRBD1 is as the table states it, not checked on the DNA. TRBV1 is deemed a pseudogene. In nucleotides, the CDR3 is TGCACCAGCAGCCAAGATTGGGGTAAGGGGTACACTGAAGCTTTCTTT. This codes for CTSSQDWGKGYTEAFF.